One sample yielded the 11 T cell receptor beta chains listed below, sequenced in a study of patients and donors after allogeneic stem cell transplantation (dated by TCRdb to the early 2020s). Preparation of the library involved RT-PCR. TCRdb records NextSeq 550 as the sequencer. TCRdb's own reprocessing of the public reads used fastp at Q25 and MiXCR and kept productive beta chains. Merged by CDR3 protein, the rows form single entries marked with the most common genes and DNA. Across this sample there are 800,000 to 1,000,000 distinct CDR3 sequences, with under 20% seen only once. 5% to 6.5% of the sample rests with the top ten. Sequencing was done on a sample of blood, either unsorted or a sorted T cell fraction (not recorded which). The receptors originated from a human donor who was either an allogeneic HSCT recipient or a stem cell or donor lymphocyte infusion donor (not recorded which). It is not recorded whose cells these are; they may come from a transplant donor.

This clonotype was recorded a few times. The chain combines TRBV20-1 with TRBJ1-2; no clear D. The length of the CDR3 is 12 residues. The germline V gene has CDR1 DFQATT and CDR2 SNEGSKA (reference sequence). Trimming stripped 6 bases from V and 0 bases from J, with 8 bases between. DNA of the CDR3: TGCAGTGCAACCGGGACTAACTATGGCTACACCTTC. Protein sequence: CSATGTNYGYTF.

The CDR3 region is CASSEWVEPISGNTIYF. As DNA, the CDR3 is TGTGCCAGCAGTGAATGGGTGGAACCAATCTCTGGAAACACCATATATTTT. The gene calls are TRBV6-1 and TRBJ1-3; D uncertain. There are 17 residues in the CDR3. V shed 2 bases and J shed 0 bases, with 14 bases lying between them. Germline CDR1 is MNHNS and CDR2 is SASEGT.

V and J are TRBV5-8 and TRBJ2-2; the match to TRBD1 covers 9 bases. There are 17 residues in the CDR3. Germline V gene sequence: CDR1 SGHTS, CDR2 YDEGEE. V dropped 5 bases and J dropped 4; count of bases not matched to a gene: 12. The CDR3 region has the DNA TGTGCCAGCAGTTTCCCCGGGACAGGGACGGGCACCGGGGAGCTGTTTTTT. This encodes CASSFPGTGTGTGELFF.

This clonotype was found a few times. The V gene is TRBV7-8, the J gene TRBJ2-6; no clear D. Trimming took 0 bases from V and 8 from J, leaving 2 bases between them. The CDR3 loop spans 12 amino acids. Germline V lookup: CDR1 SGHVS, CDR2 FQNEAQ. CDR3 nucleotides: TGTGCCAGCAGCTTAGCTCCCAACGTCCTGACTTTC. Protein sequence: CASSLAPNVLTF.

This chain connects TRBV29-1 to TRBJ1-1; D is unclear. Trimming took 1 base from V and 6 from J, leaving 15 bases between them. The CDR3 extends over 14 amino acids. The germline CDR1 and CDR2 sequences are SQVTM and ANQGSEA. In DNA, the CDR3 is TGCAGCGTTGAAGGGGCCAGGCCCTCGTCTGAAGCTTTCTTT. Encoded protein: CSVEGARPSSEAFF.

V and J are TRBV5-1 and TRBJ2-7; D ambiguous. The V end was cut by 7 bases, the J end by 0 bases, with 14 bases between. This CDR3 is 14 amino acids long. Germline V gives CDR1 SGHRS, CDR2 YFSETQ. The CDR3 DNA sequence: TGCGCCAGCCGGCGTTATTCGAGCTCCTACGAGCAGTACTTC. It yields the protein CASRRYSSSYEQYF. Drawing the rest from reference TRBV5-1 and TRBJ2-7, the complete variable domain is KAGVTQTPRYLIKTRGQQVTLSCSPISGHRSVSWYQQTPGQGLQFLFEYFSETQRNKGNFPGRFSGRQFSNSRSEMNVSTLELGDSALYLCASRRYSSSYEQYFGPGTRLTVT.

The chain has TRBV7-3 and TRBJ1-1, with a tentative D call TRBD1 (5 bases). Germline assignment: CDR1 SGHTA and CDR2 FQGTGA. The CDR3 is 16 amino acids. V was trimmed by 1 base and J by 1 base, leaving 13 bases between them. The CDR3 nucleotides read TGTGCCAGCAGCTTAATACGTCAGGGAAGGAACACTGAAGCTTTCTTT. Amino acid sequence: CASSLIRQGRNTEAFF. Full variable domain (missing parts from reference TRBV7-3 and TRBJ1-1): GAGVSQTPSNKVTEKGKYVELRCDPISGHTALYWYRQSLGQGPEFLIYFQGTGAADDSGLPNDRFFAVRPEGSVSTLKIQRTERGDSAVYLCASSLIRQGRNTEAFFGQGTRLTVV.

This sequence joins TRBV29-1 and TRBJ2-3; the match to TRBD1 covers 8 bases. The CDR3 totals 15 residues. Per the germline V gene, CDR1 is SQVTM and CDR2 is ANQGSEA. V was clipped by 2 bases and J by 5 bases; unmatched bases: 9. CDR3 sequence: CSVEKTGTGKDTQYF. CDR3 DNA sequence: TGCAGCGTTGAAAAAACCGGGACAGGAAAAGATACGCAGTATTTT.

CDR3 sequence reads: CSARVYRDTDTQYF. CDR3 nucleotide sequence: TGCAGTGCTAGAGTATACAGGGATACAGATACGCAGTATTTT. The J gene is TRBJ2-3, the V gene TRBV20-1; possibly TRBD1 for D (6 bases). The CDR3 covers 14 residues. V dropped 1 base and J dropped 3 bases, with 11 bases sitting between them. Germline V gene lookup returns CDR1 DFQATT and CDR2 SNEGSKA (reference sequence).

This clonotype was detected a few times. CDR3 bases: TGTGCCAGCAGCTTGGTAGGGGGCATCACAGATACGCAGTATTTT. Translation: CASSLVGGITDTQYF. The J gene is TRBJ2-3, the V gene TRBV5-6; TRBD1 aligns across 7 bases. The CDR3 runs 15 residues. Germline CDR1 SGHDT, CDR2 YYEEEE. J lost 2 bases, V lost 0 bases, and 3 bases had no gene match.

In this sample, this clonotype turned up a few times. The V call is TRBV12-3 or TRBV12-4, the J call TRBJ2-3; TRBD1 agrees at 9 bases. V was clipped by 1 base and J by 4 bases; unmatched bases: 12. The CDR3 is made up of 18 amino acids. The CDR3 is CASSLGSRWTGESDTQYF. CDR3 nucleotides: TGTGCCAGCAGTTTAGGTTCCCGGTGGACAGGGGAATCAGATACGCAGTATTTT.